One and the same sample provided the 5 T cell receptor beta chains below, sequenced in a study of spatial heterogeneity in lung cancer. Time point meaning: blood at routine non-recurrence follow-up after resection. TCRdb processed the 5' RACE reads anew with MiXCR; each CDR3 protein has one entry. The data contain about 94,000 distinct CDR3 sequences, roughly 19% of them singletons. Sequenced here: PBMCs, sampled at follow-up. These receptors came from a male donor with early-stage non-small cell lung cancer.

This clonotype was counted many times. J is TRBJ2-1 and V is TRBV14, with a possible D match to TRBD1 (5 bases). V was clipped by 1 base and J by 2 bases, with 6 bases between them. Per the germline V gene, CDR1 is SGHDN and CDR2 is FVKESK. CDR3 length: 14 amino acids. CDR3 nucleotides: TGTGCCAGCAGCCAAGCAGGGACCTACAATGAGCAGTTCTTC. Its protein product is CASSQAGTYNEQFF.

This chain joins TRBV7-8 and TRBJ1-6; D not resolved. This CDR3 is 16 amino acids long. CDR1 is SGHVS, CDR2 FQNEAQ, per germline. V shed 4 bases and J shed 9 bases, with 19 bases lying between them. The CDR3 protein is CASSSLVVGSGSPLHF. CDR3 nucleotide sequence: TGTGCCAGCAGCTCCCTGGTTGTTGGGAGTGGTTCACCCCTCCACTTT.

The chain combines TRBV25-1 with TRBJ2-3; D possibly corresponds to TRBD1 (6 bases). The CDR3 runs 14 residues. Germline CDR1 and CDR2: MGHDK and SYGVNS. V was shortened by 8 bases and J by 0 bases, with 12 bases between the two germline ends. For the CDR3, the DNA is TGTGCCAGCTCTACAGGGTTTAGCACAGATACGCAGTATTTT. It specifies CASSTGFSTDTQYF.

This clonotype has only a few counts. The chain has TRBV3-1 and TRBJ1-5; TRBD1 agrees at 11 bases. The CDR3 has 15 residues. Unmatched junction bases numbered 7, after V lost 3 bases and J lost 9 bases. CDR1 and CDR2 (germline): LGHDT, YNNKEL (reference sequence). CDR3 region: CASSQGQGVLGPQHF. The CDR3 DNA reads TGTGCCAGCAGCCAGGGACAGGGGGTGTTAGGGCCCCAGCATTTT.

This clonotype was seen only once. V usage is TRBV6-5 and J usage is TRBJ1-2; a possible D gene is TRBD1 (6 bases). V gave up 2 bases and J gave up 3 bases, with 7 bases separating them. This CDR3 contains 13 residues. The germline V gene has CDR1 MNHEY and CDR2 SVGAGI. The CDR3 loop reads CASSYDRYYGYTF. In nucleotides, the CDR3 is TGTGCCAGCAGTTACGACAGGTACTATGGCTACACCTTC.